A selection of T cell receptor beta chains follows, all from one sample in a study of Tregs in tolerant kidney transplant recipients. Data came from immunoSEQ multiplex PCR; TCRdb stores just in-frame clones and leaves some out. The sample lists 85,000 to 95,000 clones, around 94% occurring once. Material: CD8+ T cells from blood. These receptors all come from a human donor in good health. Each CDR3 is given with its conserved first and last residue. The order of the fields is D gene, V gene, J gene, CDR3 protein. D genes are given only for firm matches.

.,TRBV6-4,TRBJ2-3,CASSERGQEDTQYF
.,TRBV27,TRBJ2-2,CASSMAGSAGELFF
.,TRBV9,TRBJ2-2,CASRVGSKGGELFF
.,TRBV6-4,TRBJ1-1,CASSKGPNTEAFF
.,TRBV4-1,TRBJ1-6,CASSQEDLGRNSPLHF
TRBD2,TRBV7-9,TRBJ2-7,CASGEGNYYEQYF
.,TRBV10-2,TRBJ2-2,CASFPRGGLTGELFF
TRBD1,TRBV2,TRBJ2-5,CASRGTGGRETQYF
TRBD1,TRBV11-1,TRBJ1-2,CASSSGQANYGYTF
.,TRBV7-9,TRBJ1-4,CASSSIHEKLFF
.,TRBV15,TRBJ2-7,CATSRERGAYEQYF
TRBD2,TRBV28,TRBJ2-2,CASSSRDYPNTGELFF
TRBD1,TRBV27,TRBJ1-2,CASSLGTGPNYGYTF
.,TRBV5-6,TRBJ1-3,CASSWGTAGNTIYF
.,TRBV7-8,TRBJ1-5,CASSNTENNQPQHF
TRBD2,TRBV2,TRBJ2-7,CASSERGLAGFSSYEQYF